This T cell receptor (beta chain) was observed in a study of shared clonotypes between healthy human individuals. The CDR3 is 15 residues long. Trimming stripped 1 base from V and 6 bases from J, with 12 bases between. Germline values: CDR1 SGHTA, CDR2 FQGNSA. Clones were sequenced by immunoSEQ multiplex PCR, and TCRdb holds only the in-frame ones, with some missing. The sample gives 500,000 to 650,000 clones, around 80% of which show up once; more than 10% is in the top ten. Sequenced sample: PBMCs. The V gene is TRBV7-2, the J gene TRBJ2-2; D perhaps matches TRBD1 (5 bases). The receptor's source is a woman in her thirties or forties in good health. Some clones in this sample may be carry-over from other donors' samples. CDR3 in amino acids: CASSLDRSMAGELFF. In DNA form, the CDR3 reads TGTGCCAGCAGCTTAGACAGGTCTATGGCCGGGGAGCTGTTTTTT.